These T cell receptor beta chains were read from a single sample in a study of T cell responses to AZD1222 COVID-19 vaccine. Sequencing was performed with immunoSEQ multiplex PCR; in TCRdb, only in-frame clones are kept and a portion is missing. Of 150,000 to 200,000 clones in the sample, 85% to 95% are singletons; the top ten hold around 0.93%. This sample comprised peripheral blood, obtained 28 days after the second dose of the MenACWY control vaccine. These receptor sequences come from an adult who received the MenACWY meningococcal vaccine as a control. CDR3s include the opening cysteine and the closing phenylalanine or tryptophan. The order of the fields is D gene, J gene, clone size, V gene, CDR3 DNA, CDR3 protein. The D gene is left open where the match is weak. Only some rows state a clone size, as once, few, many or a class for expanded clones.

D: .; J: TRBJ1-2; size: .; V: TRBV12-3/TRBV12-4; DNA: TGTGCCAGCAGCCCCGCCGAGGCGTATGGCTACACCTTC; CDR3: CASSPAEAYGYTF
D: .; J: TRBJ1-2; size: .; V: TRBV10-2; DNA: TGCGCCAGCAGTGAGTTTCGGGGGTCTAATGATGGCTACACCTTC; CDR3: CASSEFRGSNDGYTF
D: .; J: TRBJ1-2; size: .; V: TRBV6-1; DNA: TGTGCCAGCAGTGACCCGCGAGGCTACACCTTC; CDR3: CASSDPRGYTF
D: TRBD2; J: TRBJ2-5; size: .; V: TRBV3-1/TRBV3-2; DNA: TGTGCCAGCAGCCCCATGACTAGCGGGCAAGAGACCCAGTACTTC; CDR3: CASSPMTSGQETQYF
D: .; J: TRBJ1-3; size: .; V: TRBV19; DNA: TGTGCCAGTTCTTCAGGACTCGTGGGCACCATATATTTT; CDR3: CASSSGLVGTIYF
D: .; J: TRBJ1-2; size: .; V: TRBV12-3/TRBV12-4; DNA: TGTGCCAGCAGTCGGGGCCCCGCGGGCTACACCTTC; CDR3: CASSRGPAGYTF
D: TRBD1; J: TRBJ2-7; size: once; V: TRBV18; DNA: TGTGCCAGCTCACCAACGGGGGAGACAGGGGATCGGTCCTACGAGCAGTACTTC; CDR3: CASSPTGETGDRSYEQYF
D: TRBD2; J: TRBJ2-5; size: .; V: TRBV5-1; DNA: TGCGCCAGCAGCTTGGGTCTAGCGGGGGTAGAGACCCAGTACTTC; CDR3: CASSLGLAGVETQYF
D: .; J: TRBJ1-5; size: .; V: TRBV3-1/TRBV3-2; DNA: TGTGCCAGCAGCCAGTGGCAGAATCAGCCCCAGCATTTT; CDR3: CASSQWQNQPQHF
D: TRBD1; J: TRBJ1-2; size: .; V: TRBV19; DNA: TGTGCCAGTAGTATGACAGGGGCAAACTATGGCTACACCTTC; CDR3: CASSMTGANYGYTF
D: .; J: TRBJ2-6; size: .; V: TRBV7-2; DNA: TGTGCCAGCAGCATTTTGGAACGGATGTCCTCTGGGGCCAACGTCCTGACTTTC; CDR3: CASSILERMSSGANVLTF
D: .; J: TRBJ1-1; size: .; V: TRBV6-5; DNA: TGTGCCTGCCTGGTTCGGACAAACGGAAGAACTGAAGCTTTCTTT; CDR3: CACLVRTNGRTEAFF
D: TRBD1; J: TRBJ2-5; size: .; V: TRBV28; DNA: TGTGCCAGCACCCCGGACAGGCATACAGTAATGGCCCAGTACTTC; CDR3: CASTPDRHTVMAQYF
D: .; J: TRBJ1-1; size: .; V: TRBV19; DNA: TGTGCCAGTTTCATGAACACTGAAGCTTTCTTT; CDR3: CASFMNTEAFF
D: .; J: TRBJ2-7; size: .; V: TRBV6-5; DNA: TGTGCCAGCAGAACCCCGGGACTGCCCTACGAGCAGTACTTC; CDR3: CASRTPGLPYEQYF
D: .; J: TRBJ1-6; size: .; V: TRBV7-8; DNA: TGTGCCAGCAGCTCCCGATGGGGGAATTCACCCCTCCACTTT; CDR3: CASSSRWGNSPLHF
D: .; J: TRBJ2-1; size: .; V: TRBV19; DNA: TGTGCCAGCCTTCTGGGGGGGGCCGGAGATGAGCAGTTCTTC; CDR3: CASLLGGAGDEQFF
D: TRBD2; J: TRBJ2-5; size: .; V: TRBV27; DNA: TGTGCCAGCAGTCGGGGACTAGCGGCACAAGAGACCCAGTACTTC; CDR3: CASSRGLAAQETQYF
D: TRBD1; J: TRBJ2-7; size: .; V: TRBV4-1; DNA: TGCGCCAGCAGCCAGTTGGGGGACAGAGTCTACGAGCAGTACTTC; CDR3: CASSQLGDRVYEQYF
D: .; J: TRBJ2-7; size: .; V: TRBV3-1/TRBV3-2; DNA: TGTGCCAGCAGCCAAGGCTACGAGCAGTACTTC; CDR3: CASSQGYEQYF
D: .; J: TRBJ1-2; size: .; V: TRBV5-6; DNA: TGTGCCAGCAGCTTGGAGACCCAATCCTATGGCTACACCTTC; CDR3: CASSLETQSYGYTF
D: TRBD1; J: TRBJ2-3; size: .; V: TRBV3-1/TRBV3-2; DNA: TGTGCCAGCAGGCTGACAGGGACAGATACGCAGTATTTT; CDR3: CASRLTGTDTQYF
D: TRBD1; J: TRBJ1-6; size: .; V: TRBV29-1; DNA: TGCAGCGTACCGGGACAGGGGGATTCACCCCTCCACTTT; CDR3: CSVPGQGDSPLHF
D: .; J: TRBJ2-1; size: .; V: TRBV6-4; DNA: TGTGCCAGCAGTGGGGTTTCCTACAATGAGCAGTTCTTC; CDR3: CASSGVSYNEQFF
D: .; J: TRBJ1-1; size: .; V: TRBV19; DNA: TGTGCCAGTAGTATACGAGTAAACACTGAAGCTTTCTTT; CDR3: CASSIRVNTEAFF
D: .; J: TRBJ1-1; size: .; V: TRBV5-4; DNA: TGTGCCAGCAGCTCTCAAGACAGACCGAACACTGAAGCTTTCTTT; CDR3: CASSSQDRPNTEAFF
D: TRBD1; J: TRBJ2-7; size: .; V: TRBV6-5; DNA: TGTGCCAGCAGTCGGGGGACAGGGGCTACCGAGCAGTACTTC; CDR3: CASSRGTGATEQYF
D: .; J: TRBJ2-1; size: .; V: TRBV5-1; DNA: TGCGCCAGCAGCCCGACGGGACTCCTCTCCTACAATGAGCAGTTCTTC; CDR3: CASSPTGLLSYNEQFF
D: TRBD2; J: TRBJ2-3; size: .; V: TRBV5-1; DNA: TGCGCCAGCAGCGGGGGGGACGTAGGAGATACGCAGTATTTT; CDR3: CASSGGDVGDTQYF
D: .; J: TRBJ2-7; size: .; V: TRBV7-9; DNA: TGTGCCAGCAGCCTGACAGGAACCAAGCAGTACTTC; CDR3: CASSLTGTKQYF
D: TRBD2; J: TRBJ2-5; size: .; V: TRBV6-1; DNA: TGTGCCAGCAGTGGGTGGACTAGCGGGGGTATTGAGACCCAGTACTTC; CDR3: CASSGWTSGGIETQYF
D: .; J: TRBJ2-3; size: .; V: TRBV18; DNA: TGTGCCAGCTCACCGGGCCCCACAGATACGCAGTATTTT; CDR3: CASSPGPTDTQYF
D: .; J: TRBJ1-2; size: .; V: TRBV19; DNA: TGTGCCAGTAGTATTTACGGACAGCCCAACTATGGCTACACCTTC; CDR3: CASSIYGQPNYGYTF
D: .; J: TRBJ2-5; size: .; V: TRBV7-2; DNA: TGTGCCAGCAGCTTAGCATTTCGTGCAGGCCGGCAGACCCAGTACTTC; CDR3: CASSLAFRAGRQTQYF
D: TRBD1; J: TRBJ1-2; size: .; V: TRBV2; DNA: TGTGCCAGCAGTGACACTCATTGGACAGGGGCGAGTCAGGGCTACACCTTC; CDR3: CASSDTHWTGASQGYTF
D: .; J: TRBJ1-2; size: .; V: TRBV9; DNA: TGTGCCAGCAGCGCCAATGGGGACTATGGCTACACCTTC; CDR3: CASSANGDYGYTF
D: .; J: TRBJ2-2; size: .; V: TRBV9; DNA: TGTGCCAGCAGCGTAGTAGGCCAGAACACCGGGGAGCTGTTTTTT; CDR3: CASSVVGQNTGELFF
D: .; J: TRBJ2-5; size: .; V: TRBV19; DNA: TGTGCCAGTAGTTGGTCCGCGGACTACCAAGAGACCCAGTACTTC; CDR3: CASSWSADYQETQYF
D: .; J: TRBJ2-1; size: .; V: TRBV18; DNA: TGTGCCAGCTCACCAGCAGGAGGGAACTCCTACAATGAGCAGTTCTTC; CDR3: CASSPAGGNSYNEQFF
D: .; J: TRBJ2-6; size: .; V: TRBV5-1; DNA: TGCGCCAGCAGCCATTCAGGGTCTGGGGCCAACGTCCTGACTTTC; CDR3: CASSHSGSGANVLTF
D: .; J: TRBJ2-5; size: .; V: TRBV6-5; DNA: TGTGCCAGCAGTTCACAGGGCCGAGATGGTGAGACCCAGTACTTC; CDR3: CASSSQGRDGETQYF
D: TRBD1; J: TRBJ1-2; size: .; V: TRBV27; DNA: TGTGCCAGCAGTTTAAACAGGGGAAACAATGGCTACACCTTC; CDR3: CASSLNRGNNGYTF
D: .; J: TRBJ1-1; size: .; V: TRBV28; DNA: TGTGCCAGCAGCCCCGGACGGTCGAACACTGAAGCTTTCTTT; CDR3: CASSPGRSNTEAFF
D: .; J: TRBJ2-1; size: .; V: TRBV11-2; DNA: TGTGCCAGCGGACAGGGGTTGCAGCGGGGGCCGCTTGAGCAGTTCTTC; CDR3: CASGQGLQRGPLEQFF
D: .; J: TRBJ1-2; size: once; V: TRBV2; DNA: TGTGCCAGCAGTGAATTACCGACCCCTTATGGCTACACCTTC; CDR3: CASSELPTPYGYTF
D: .; J: TRBJ1-2; size: .; V: TRBV27; DNA: TGTGCCAGCAGTTTAAACGGATGGAGTGTGTCTGGCTACACCTTC; CDR3: CASSLNGWSVSGYTF
D: .; J: TRBJ2-3; size: .; V: TRBV11-2; DNA: TGTGCCAGGGGGAGGCCCCCGGATACGCAGTATTTT; CDR3: CARGRPPDTQYF
D: .; J: TRBJ2-2; size: once; V: TRBV5-8; DNA: TGTGCCAGCGGGGCCAGGGAGACCGGGGAGCTGTTTTTT; CDR3: CASGARETGELFF
D: .; J: TRBJ1-1; size: .; V: TRBV5-1; DNA: TGCGCCAGCAGCTTCTGGGCGGGGGACACTGAAGCTTTCTTT; CDR3: CASSFWAGDTEAFF
D: .; J: TRBJ1-4; size: .; V: TRBV10-1; DNA: TGCGCCAGCTCCGTTAAGAGAAAACTGTTTTTT; CDR3: CASSVKRKLFF